The T cell receptor (beta chain) described here comes from a study of blood T cells in healthy people across ages. In the case of this clonotype: Its antigen is currently unknown.

General study results and limits: A roughly linear age-dependent decrease characterized TCR beta diversity per million T cells.

Trimming shortened V by 6 bases and J by 1 base, and 12 bases separated the two germline ends. Germline V gene sequence: CDR1 SQVTM, CDR2 ANQGSEA. The CDR3 is 13 residues long. Sample-barcoded 5' priming and a J-beta primer mix drove a second PCR of about 6 to 12 cycles. TCRdb analysed the 5' RACE reads with MiXCR anew, one entry per CDR3 protein. The table has roughly 680,000 distinct CDR3 sequences, around 45% seen once; the top ten hold approximately 32%. The TCR comes from a woman between 55 and 75 years old in good health. Input material: blood. The V gene is TRBV29-1, the J gene TRBJ1-1, with D unclear. CDR3 DNA: TGCAGCGTCTATAAACGCCGGAACACTGAAGCTTTCTTT. Translating gives CSVYKRRNTEAFF.